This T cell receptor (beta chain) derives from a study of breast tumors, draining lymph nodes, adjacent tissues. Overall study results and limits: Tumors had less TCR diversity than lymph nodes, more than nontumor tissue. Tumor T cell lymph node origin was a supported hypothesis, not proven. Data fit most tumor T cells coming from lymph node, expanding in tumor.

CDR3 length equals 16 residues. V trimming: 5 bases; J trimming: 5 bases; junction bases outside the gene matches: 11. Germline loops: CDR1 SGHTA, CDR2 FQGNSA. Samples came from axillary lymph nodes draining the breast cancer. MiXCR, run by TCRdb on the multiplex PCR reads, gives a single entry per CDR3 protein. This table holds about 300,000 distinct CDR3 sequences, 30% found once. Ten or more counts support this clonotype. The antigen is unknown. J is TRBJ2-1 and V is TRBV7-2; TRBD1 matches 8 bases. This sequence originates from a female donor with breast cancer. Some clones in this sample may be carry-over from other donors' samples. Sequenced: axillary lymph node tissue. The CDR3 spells CASSKSWDRKHNEQFF. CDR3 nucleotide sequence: TGTGCCAGCAGCAAAAGTTGGGACAGGAAACACAATGAGCAGTTCTTC.